This is a list of T cell receptor beta chains from one sample in a study of OX40 agonist ivuxolimab in advanced cancers. Measured with immunoSEQ multiplex PCR; TCRdb has only the in-frame clones, and not every one. The sample records 50,000 to 70,000 clones, 70% to 90% being singletons. The sequencing used CD4+ or CD8+ T cells sorted from blood, collected in a trial of the OX40 agonist ivuxolimab. All receptors derive from an adult with an advanced solid tumor such as melanoma, head and neck, liver or kidney cancer. Each CDR3 is given with its conserved first and last residue.

CDR3aa	j_gene	v_gene
CASSARQGTNYGYTF	TRBJ1-2	TRBV9
CASSYNRGLGGYTF	TRBJ1-2	TRBV7-9
CATAPGDGRKETQYF	TRBJ2-5	TRBV4-1
CSVERQGSEQYF	TRBJ2-7	TRBV29-1
CASSEILAGAETQYF	TRBJ2-5	TRBV2
CASSFSWDEQYF	NA	TRBV5-1
CASSNPQGQGSETQYF	TRBJ2-5	TRBV6-6
CASRKTGAWAFF	TRBJ1-1	TRBV5-1
CSVGATSTDTQYF	TRBJ2-3	TRBV29-1
CASSLLTGKDEQFF	TRBJ2-1	TRBV5-1
CASSETYFSTDTQYF	TRBJ2-3	TRBV2
CASSEALPGEAFF	TRBJ1-1	TRBV2
CASSLRTSGGTDTQYF	TRBJ2-3	TRBV11-3
CAISEESLGDTQYF	TRBJ2-3	TRBV10-3
CASSVGQRTEAFF	TRBJ1-1	TRBV5-1
CASSEQGMNTEAFF	TRBJ1-1	TRBV2
CASSSPGQGNEQYF	TRBJ2-7	TRBV7-3
CASSQETGGNTEAFF	TRBJ1-1	TRBV18
CSVEDTSGITGELFF	TRBJ2-2	TRBV29-1
CASREGQDYNEQFF	TRBJ2-1	TRBV5-1
CASSFAGGPYEQYF	TRBJ2-7	TRBV7-3
CASSPRGRGHTEAFF	TRBJ1-1	TRBV28
CASSVNKNTEAFF	TRBJ1-1	TRBV6-1
CASIDHNEQFF	TRBJ2-1	TRBV6-5
CSVHDLAGGYEQYF	TRBJ2-7	TRBV29-1
CASSPPPGQTNEKLFF	TRBJ1-4	TRBV7-9
CASSMGLDNEQFF	TRBJ2-1	TRBV19
CASSLVRAGRVPTEAFF	TRBJ1-1	TRBV5-1
CASSLGELQETQYF	TRBJ2-5	TRBV7-7
CASRLRVSGLMNTEAFF	TRBJ1-1	TRBV7-2
CASSFSTNSATPDTQYF	TRBJ2-3	TRBV28
CASRGPGGLRHEQFF	TRBJ2-1	TRBV2
CASGQVYEQYF	TRBJ2-7	TRBV6-1
CASTTRVLANTGELFF	TRBJ2-2	TRBV5-5
CASSLGVGETDTQYF	TRBJ2-3	TRBV13
CASSSSQGQETQYF	TRBJ2-5	TRBV5-1
CASTRHIGQPQHF	TRBJ1-5	TRBV2
CATSGTGMAYEQYF	TRBJ2-7	TRBV15
CASSLCKLAGCTDTQYF	TRBJ2-3	TRBV28
CASSVVPGGEQYF	TRBJ2-7	TRBV5-1
CASSWGANEKLFF	TRBJ1-4	TRBV15
CASSLGLAWGYGYTF	TRBJ1-2	TRBV7-2
CASSRTGTYEEQYF	TRBJ2-7	TRBV6-1
CASRTGPYEQYF	TRBJ2-7	TRBV6-1
CASSQRDLKGYTF	TRBJ1-2	TRBV4-2
CASSPIADLRDTQYF	TRBJ2-3	TRBV5-1
CASSLVLAGTDTQYF	TRBJ2-3	TRBV5-1
CAISESRDGGRPGYTF	TRBJ1-2	TRBV10-3
CASSDPDRGFGEQYF	TRBJ2-7	TRBV5-1
CASSLRQGFREKLFF	TRBJ1-4	TRBV11-2
CASSQASPDLNYGYTF	TRBJ1-2	TRBV4-1
CASSLGSSNYGYTF	TRBJ1-2	TRBV7-2